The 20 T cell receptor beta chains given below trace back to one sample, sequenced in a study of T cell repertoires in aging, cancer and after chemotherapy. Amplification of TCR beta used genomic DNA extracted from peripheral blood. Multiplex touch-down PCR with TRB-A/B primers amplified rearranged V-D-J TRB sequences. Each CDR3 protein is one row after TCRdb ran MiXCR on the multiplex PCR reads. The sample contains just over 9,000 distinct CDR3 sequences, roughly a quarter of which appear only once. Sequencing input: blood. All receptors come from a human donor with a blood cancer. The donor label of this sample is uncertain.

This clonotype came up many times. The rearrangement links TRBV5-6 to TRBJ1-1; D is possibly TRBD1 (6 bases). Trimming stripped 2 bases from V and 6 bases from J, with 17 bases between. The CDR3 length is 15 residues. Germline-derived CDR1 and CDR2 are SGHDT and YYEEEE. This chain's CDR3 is CASSFSDRGVAEAFF. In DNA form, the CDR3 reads TGTGCCAGCAGCTTCAGTGATAGGGGGGTGGCTGAAGCTTTCTTT.

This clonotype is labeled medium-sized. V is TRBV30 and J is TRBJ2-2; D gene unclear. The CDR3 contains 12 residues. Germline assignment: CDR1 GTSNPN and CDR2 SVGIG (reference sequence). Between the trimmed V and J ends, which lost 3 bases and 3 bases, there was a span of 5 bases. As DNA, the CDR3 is TGTGCCTGGAGAGGATACACCGGGGAGCTGTTTTTT. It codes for CAWRGYTGELFF.

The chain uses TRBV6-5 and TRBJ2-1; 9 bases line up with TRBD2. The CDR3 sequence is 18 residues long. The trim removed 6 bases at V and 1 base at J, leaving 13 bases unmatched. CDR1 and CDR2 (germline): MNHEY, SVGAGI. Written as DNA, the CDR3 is TGTGCCAGCAGGGGTCAATTTTTAGCGGGAGTTTCCTACAATGAGCAGTTCTTC. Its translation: CASRGQFLAGVSYNEQFF.

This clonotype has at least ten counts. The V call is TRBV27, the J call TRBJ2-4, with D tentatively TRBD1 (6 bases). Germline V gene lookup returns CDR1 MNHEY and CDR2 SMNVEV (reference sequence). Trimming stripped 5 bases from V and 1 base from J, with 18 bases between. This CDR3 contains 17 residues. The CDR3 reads CASSPPTGLGAKNIQYF. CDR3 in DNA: TGTGCCAGCAGTCCGCCCACAGGGCTCGGGGCCAAAAACATTCAGTACTTC.

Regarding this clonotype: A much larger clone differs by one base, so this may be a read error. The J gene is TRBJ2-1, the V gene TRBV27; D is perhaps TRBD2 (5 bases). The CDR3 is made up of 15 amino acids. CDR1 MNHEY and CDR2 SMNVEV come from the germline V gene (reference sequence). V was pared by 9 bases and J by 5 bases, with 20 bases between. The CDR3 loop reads CARSPVPSPNNEQFF. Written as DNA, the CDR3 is TGTGCCAGGAGCCCTGTTCCTAGCCCTAACAATGAGCAGTTCTTC.

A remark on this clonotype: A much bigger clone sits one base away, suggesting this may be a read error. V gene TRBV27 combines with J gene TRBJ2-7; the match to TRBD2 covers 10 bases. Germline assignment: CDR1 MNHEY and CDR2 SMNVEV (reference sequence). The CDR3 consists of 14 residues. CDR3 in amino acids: CASSRTSGSCEQYF. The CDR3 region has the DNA TGTGCCAGCAGCAGGACTAGCGGCTCCTGCGAGCAGTACTTC.

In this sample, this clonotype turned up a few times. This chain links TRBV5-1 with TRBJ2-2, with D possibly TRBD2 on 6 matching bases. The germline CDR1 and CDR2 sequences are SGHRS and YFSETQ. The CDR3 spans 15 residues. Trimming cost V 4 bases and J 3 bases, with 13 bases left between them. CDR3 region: CASSVGTHDTGELFF. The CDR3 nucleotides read TGCGCCAGCAGCGTAGGGACTCACGACACCGGGGAGCTGTTTTTT.

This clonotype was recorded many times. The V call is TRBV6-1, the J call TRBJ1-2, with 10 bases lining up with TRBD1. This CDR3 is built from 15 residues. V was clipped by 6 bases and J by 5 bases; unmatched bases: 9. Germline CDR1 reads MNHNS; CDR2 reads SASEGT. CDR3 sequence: CASSSRTGGTYGYTF. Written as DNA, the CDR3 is TGTGCCAGCAGCAGCAGGACAGGGGGGACGTATGGCTACACCTTC.

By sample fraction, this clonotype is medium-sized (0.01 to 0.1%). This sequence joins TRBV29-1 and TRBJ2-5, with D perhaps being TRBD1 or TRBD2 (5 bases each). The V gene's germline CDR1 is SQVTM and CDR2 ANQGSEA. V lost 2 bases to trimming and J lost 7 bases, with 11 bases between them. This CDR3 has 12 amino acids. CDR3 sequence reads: CSVETGLGTQYF. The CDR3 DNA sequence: TGCAGCGTTGAAACGGGGCTAGGGACCCAGTACTTC.

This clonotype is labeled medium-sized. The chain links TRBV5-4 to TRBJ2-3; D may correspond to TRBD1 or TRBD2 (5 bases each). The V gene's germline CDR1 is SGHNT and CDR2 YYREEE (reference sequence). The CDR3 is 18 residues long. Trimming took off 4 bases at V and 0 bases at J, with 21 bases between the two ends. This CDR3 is CASSTAFVRDRSTDTQYF. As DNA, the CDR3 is TGTGCCAGCAGCACAGCCTTCGTTCGGGACCGGAGCACAGATACGCAGTATTTT.

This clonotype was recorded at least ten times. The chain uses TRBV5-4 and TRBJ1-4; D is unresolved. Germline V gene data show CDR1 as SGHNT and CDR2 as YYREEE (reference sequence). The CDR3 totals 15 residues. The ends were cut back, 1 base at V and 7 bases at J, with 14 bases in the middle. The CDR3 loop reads CASSLSGSGGEKLFF. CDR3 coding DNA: TGTGCCAGCAGCTTGTCTGGTTCGGGCGGTGAAAAACTGTTTTTT.

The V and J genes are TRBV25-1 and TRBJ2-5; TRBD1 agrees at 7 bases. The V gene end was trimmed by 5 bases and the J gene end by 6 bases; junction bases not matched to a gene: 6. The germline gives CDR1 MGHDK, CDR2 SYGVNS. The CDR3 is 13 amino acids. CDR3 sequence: CASSQATGQTQYF. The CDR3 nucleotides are TGTGCCAGCAGTCAAGCGACAGGGCAGACCCAGTACTTC.

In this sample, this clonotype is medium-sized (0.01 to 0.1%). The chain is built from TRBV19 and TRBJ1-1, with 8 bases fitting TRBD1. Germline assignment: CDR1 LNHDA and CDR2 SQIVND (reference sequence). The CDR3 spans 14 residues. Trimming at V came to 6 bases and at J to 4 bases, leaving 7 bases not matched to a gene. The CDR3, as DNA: TGTGCCAGTAGCACCGGACAGGGAAGCACTGAAGCTTTCTTT. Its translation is CASSTGQGSTEAFF.

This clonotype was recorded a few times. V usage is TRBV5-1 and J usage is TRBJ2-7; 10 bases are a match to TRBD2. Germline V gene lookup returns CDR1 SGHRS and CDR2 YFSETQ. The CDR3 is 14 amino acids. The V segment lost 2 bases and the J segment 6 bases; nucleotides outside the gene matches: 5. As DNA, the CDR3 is TGCGCCAGCAGCTTCCCTAGCGGGAGTGGCGAGCAGTACTTC. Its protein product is CASSFPSGSGEQYF.

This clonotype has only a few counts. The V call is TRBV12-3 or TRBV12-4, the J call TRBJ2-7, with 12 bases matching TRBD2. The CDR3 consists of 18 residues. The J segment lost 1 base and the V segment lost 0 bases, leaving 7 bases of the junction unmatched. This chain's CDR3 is CASSLALAGGLWSYEQYF. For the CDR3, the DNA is TGTGCCAGCAGTTTAGCTCTAGCGGGAGGGCTTTGGTCCTACGAGCAGTACTTC.

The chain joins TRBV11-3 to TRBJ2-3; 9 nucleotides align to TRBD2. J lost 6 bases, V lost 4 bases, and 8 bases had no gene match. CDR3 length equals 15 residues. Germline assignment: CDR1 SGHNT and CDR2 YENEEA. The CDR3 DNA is TGTGCCAGCAGCTCGGGTAGCGGGAGTGTGGATACGCAGTATTTT. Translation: CASSSGSGSVDTQYF. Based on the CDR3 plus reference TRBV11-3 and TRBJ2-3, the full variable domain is EAGVVQSPRYKIIEKKQPVAFWCNPISGHNTLYWYLQNLGQGPELLIRYENEEAVDDSQLPKDRFSAERLKGVDSTLKIQPAELGDSAVYLCASSSGSGSVDTQYFGPGTRLTVL.

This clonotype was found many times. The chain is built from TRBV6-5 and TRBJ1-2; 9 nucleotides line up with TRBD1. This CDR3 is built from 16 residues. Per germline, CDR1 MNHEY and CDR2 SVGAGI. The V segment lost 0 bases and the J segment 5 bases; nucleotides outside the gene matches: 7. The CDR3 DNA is TGTGCCAGCAGTTACTCGTCGGGACAGGGAGGGTATGGCTACACCTTC. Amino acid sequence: CASSYSSGQGGYGYTF.

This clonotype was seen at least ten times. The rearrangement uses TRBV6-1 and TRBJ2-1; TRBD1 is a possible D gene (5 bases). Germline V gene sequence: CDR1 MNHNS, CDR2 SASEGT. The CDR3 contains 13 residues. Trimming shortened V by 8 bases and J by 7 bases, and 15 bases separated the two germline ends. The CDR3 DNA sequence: TGTGCCAGCGGGGCCGGCTGGGGAAATGAGCAGTTCTTC. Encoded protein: CASGAGWGNEQFF.

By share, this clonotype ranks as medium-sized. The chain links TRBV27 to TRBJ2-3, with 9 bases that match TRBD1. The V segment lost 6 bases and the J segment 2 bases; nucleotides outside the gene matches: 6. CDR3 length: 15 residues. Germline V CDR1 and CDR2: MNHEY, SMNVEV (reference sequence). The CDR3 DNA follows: TGTGCCAGCAGAAACCGGGACAGGGACACAGATACGCAGTATTTT. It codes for CASRNRDRDTDTQYF.

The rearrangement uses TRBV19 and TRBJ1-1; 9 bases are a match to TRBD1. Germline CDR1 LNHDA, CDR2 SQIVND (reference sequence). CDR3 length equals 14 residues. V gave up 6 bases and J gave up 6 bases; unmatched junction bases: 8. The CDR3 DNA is TGTGCCAGTAGAAGGGGACAGGGTACGTCTGAAGCTTTCTTT. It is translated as CASRRGQGTSEAFF.